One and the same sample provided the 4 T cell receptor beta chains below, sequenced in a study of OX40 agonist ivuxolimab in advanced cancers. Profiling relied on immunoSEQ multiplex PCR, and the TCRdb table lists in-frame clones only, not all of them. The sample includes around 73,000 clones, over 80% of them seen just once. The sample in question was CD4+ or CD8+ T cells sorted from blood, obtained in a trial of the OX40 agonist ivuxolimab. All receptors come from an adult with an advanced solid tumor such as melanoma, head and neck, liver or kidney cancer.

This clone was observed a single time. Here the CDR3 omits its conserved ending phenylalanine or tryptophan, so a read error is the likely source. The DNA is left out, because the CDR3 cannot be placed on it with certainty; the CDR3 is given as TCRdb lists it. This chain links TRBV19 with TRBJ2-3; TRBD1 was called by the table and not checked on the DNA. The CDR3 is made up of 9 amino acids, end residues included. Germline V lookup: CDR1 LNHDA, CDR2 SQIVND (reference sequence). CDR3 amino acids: CASSTRDRC.

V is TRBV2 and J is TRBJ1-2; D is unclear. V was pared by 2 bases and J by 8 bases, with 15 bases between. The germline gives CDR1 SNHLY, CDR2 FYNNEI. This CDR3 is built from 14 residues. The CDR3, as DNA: TGTGCCAGCAGTGAAAGTGGAGGCCTCGGGGGCTACACCTTC. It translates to CASSESGGLGGYTF.

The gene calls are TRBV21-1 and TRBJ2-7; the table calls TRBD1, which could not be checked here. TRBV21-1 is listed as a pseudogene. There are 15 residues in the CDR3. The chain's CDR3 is CASSKQRDRAYEQYF. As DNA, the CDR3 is TGTGCCAGCAGCAAGCAGCGGGACAGGGCCTACGAGCAGTACTTC.

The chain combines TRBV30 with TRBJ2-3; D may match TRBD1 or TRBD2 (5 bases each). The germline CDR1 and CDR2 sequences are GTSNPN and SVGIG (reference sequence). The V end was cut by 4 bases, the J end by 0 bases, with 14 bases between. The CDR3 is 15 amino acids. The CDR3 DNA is TGTGCCTGGAACCGATTTGGGGGAAGCACAGATACGCAGTATTTT. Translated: CAWNRFGGSTDTQYF.